The 25 T cell receptor beta chains presented below share a single source sample, sequenced in a study of blood T cell repertoires in COVID-19. The method was immunoSEQ multiplex PCR; TCRdb's version includes in-frame clones alone and lacks a portion of them. The data show more than 200,000 clones, approximately 80% seen once. The sequencing input was peripheral blood. These receptor sequences come from a woman aged 40 to 55 with active or convalescent COVID-19.

This chain links TRBV11-2 with TRBJ1-6; maybe TRBD1 (6 bases). Trimming took off 5 bases at V and 10 bases at J, with 15 bases between the two ends. The CDR3 length is 14 residues. The germline CDR1 and CDR2 sequences are SGHAT and FQNNGV. CDR3 in amino acids: CASSLRTGFSPLHF. CDR3 bases: TGTGCCAGCAGCCTTCGTACAGGGTTCTCACCCCTCCACTTT.

The chain couples TRBV4-2 to TRBJ1-5; the D is unclear. V gave up 0 bases and J gave up 0 bases, with 12 bases separating them. Germline CDR1 and CDR2: LGHNA and YNFKEQ. CDR3 size: 17 residues. The CDR3 sequence: CASSQDPPGNSNQPQHF. The DNA of the CDR3 is TGTGCCAGCAGCCAAGATCCCCCGGGGAATAGCAATCAGCCCCAGCATTTT.

The rearrangement links TRBV28 to TRBJ1-1; D possibly corresponds to TRBD1 (5 bases). Trimming removed 5 bases at V and 0 bases at J, with 7 bases between. CDR1 and CDR2 (germline): MDHEN, SYDVKM. The CDR3 length is 13 residues. The CDR3 is CASSAGVNTEAFF. The CDR3 region has the DNA TGTGCCAGCAGTGCGGGGGTGAACACTGAAGCTTTCTTT. The full variable domain, in which reference TRBV28 and TRBJ1-1 provide the parts outside the CDR3, is DVKVTQSSRYLVKRTGEKVFLECVQDMDHENMFWYRQDPGLGLRLIYFSYDVKMKEKGDIPEGYSVSREKKERFSLILESASTNQTSMYLCASSAGVNTEAFFGQGTRLTVV.

V usage is TRBV30 and J usage is TRBJ1-5; D is unclear. The germline gives CDR1 GTSNPN, CDR2 SVGIG (reference sequence). Trimming pared 0 bases from V and 6 bases from J, leaving 6 bases between. The length of the CDR3 is 12 residues. CDR3 region: CAWSVQSQPQHF. CDR3 DNA: TGTGCCTGGAGTGTACAAAGTCAGCCCCAGCATTTT.

The V call is TRBV7-9, the J call TRBJ2-3; the D gene is possibly TRBD1 (5 bases). Trimming removed 5 bases from V and 0 bases from J, with 15 bases in between. The CDR3 loop spans 16 amino acids. Germline loops: CDR1 SEHNR, CDR2 FQNEAQ (reference sequence). The CDR3 is CASSPLAGISTDTQYF. The CDR3 DNA reads TGTGCCAGCAGCCCTCTCGCAGGGATAAGCACAGATACGCAGTATTTT. Combining the CDR3 with reference TRBV7-9 and TRBJ2-3 gives the whole variable domain DTGVSQNPRHKITKRGQNVTFRCDPISEHNRLYWYRQTLGQGPEFLTYFQNEAQLEKSRLLSDRFSAERPKGSFSTLEIQRTEQGDSAMYLCASSPLAGISTDTQYFGPGTRLTVL.

V and J are TRBV5-1 and TRBJ1-5; 8 bases map to TRBD1. Germline CDR1 and CDR2: SGHRS and YFSETQ. CDR3 length: 15 amino acids. V gave up 0 bases and J gave up 2 bases; unmatched junction bases: 1. In DNA, the CDR3 is TGCGCCAGCAGCTTGGCAGGGGGCGGCAATCAGCCCCAGCATTTT. Translating gives CASSLAGGGNQPQHF.

A word on this clone: The sample carries other DNA sequences with the same CDR3. As DNA, the CDR3 is TGTGCCAGCAGTCCAGGGACAGGGGGAACTGAAGCTTTCTTT. Its translation: CASSPGTGGTEAFF. The chain is built from TRBV28 and TRBJ1-1; 11 bases line up with TRBD1. V shed 5 bases, J shed 5 bases, and the junction held 4 bases outside the gene matches. Germline V gene sequence: CDR1 MDHEN, CDR2 SYDVKM. CDR3 length equals 14 residues.

This clone was counted only a few times. The chain links TRBV6-5 to TRBJ2-7; the D gene is possibly TRBD2 (6 bases). The germline V gene has CDR1 MNHEY and CDR2 SVGAGI. V lost 7 bases, J lost 4 bases, and 14 bases lay in between. This CDR3 is 13 amino acids long. DNA for the CDR3: TGTGCCAGCATGTGGCAGGAGGGATACGAGCAGTACGTC. Amino acids: CASMWQEGYEQYV.

This sequence joins TRBV9 and TRBJ1-3, with 9 nucleotides matching TRBD1. In germline, CDR1 is SGDLS, CDR2 YYNGEE. This CDR3 region has 14 residues. Trimming removed 6 bases from V and 11 bases from J; junction bases left unmatched: 12. CDR3 DNA: TGTGCCAGCACCGGAGAGGGACAGGGCCCTCCCATATATTTT. It specifies CASTGEGQGPPIYF. Combining the CDR3 with reference TRBV9 and TRBJ1-3 gives the whole variable domain DSGVTQTPKHLITATGQRVTLRCSPRSGDLSVYWYQQSLDQGLQFLIQYYNGEERAKGNILERFSAQQFPDLHSELNLSSLELGDSALYFCASTGEGQGPPIYFGEGSWLTVV.

This chain connects TRBV6-1 to TRBJ2-7; TRBD1 agrees at 8 bases. V shed 2 bases and J 3 bases; nucleotides not matched to a gene: 6. The length of the CDR3 is 15 residues. CDR1 and CDR2 from the germline V gene are MNHNS and SASEGT. The CDR3 sequence is CASSEIGQGGYEQYV. CDR3 sequence (DNA): TGTGCCAGCAGTGAAATCGGACAGGGCGGCTACGAGCAGTACGTC.

CDR3 in DNA: TGTGCCAGCAAGGCAGGGGTATCCTATAATTCACCCCTCCACTTT. This translates into CASKAGVSYNSPLHF. The chain links TRBV6-4 to TRBJ1-6; weak D call: TRBD1 (6 bases). Germline CDR1 MRHNA, CDR2 SNTAGT. There are 15 residues in the CDR3. Trimming removed 7 bases at V and 1 base at J, with 11 bases between.

This chain joins TRBV7-9 and TRBJ1-1; D is unclear. Germline V gives CDR1 SEHNR, CDR2 FQNEAQ (reference sequence). The CDR3 has 11 residues. Trimming cost V 5 bases and J 6 bases, with 7 bases left between them. CDR3 sequence: CASSPRAEAFF. The CDR3 DNA reads TGTGCCAGCAGCCCTCGGGCTGAAGCTTTCTTT.

The chain carries TRBV28 and TRBJ2-7; 13 positions agree with TRBD2. CDR3 size: 15 residues. V shed 6 bases and J 6 bases; nucleotides not matched to a gene: 8. Germline assignment: CDR1 MDHEN and CDR2 SYDVKM. CDR3 protein: CASRTLAGGPGEQYF. CDR3 sequence (DNA): TGTGCCAGCAGAACACTAGCGGGGGGGCCGGGCGAGCAGTACTTC. The entire variable domain, with the rest obtained from reference TRBV28 and TRBJ2-7, is as follows: DVKVTQSSRYLVKRTGEKVFLECVQDMDHENMFWYRQDPGLGLRLIYFSYDVKMKEKGDIPEGYSVSREKKERFSLILESASTNQTSMYLCASRTLAGGPGEQYFGPGTRLTVT.

V is TRBV5-1 and J is TRBJ1-5, with D maybe TRBD1 (5 bases). The V gene's germline CDR1 is SGHRS and CDR2 YFSETQ. The V end was cut by 4 bases, the J end by 3 bases, with 14 bases between. The CDR3 is 15 amino acids. CDR3 DNA sequence: TGCGCCAGCAGCCCTGGGGGGGACTACAATCAGCCCCAGCATTTT. Protein product: CASSPGGDYNQPQHF.

V gene TRBV12-5 combines with J gene TRBJ2-7, with 8 nucleotides matching TRBD1. Per the germline V gene, CDR1 is LGHNT and CDR2 is FRNRAP. Trimming removed 7 bases from V and 4 bases from J; junction bases left unmatched: 15. The CDR3 has 16 amino acids. CDR3 protein: CASANLRDRSFYEQYF. DNA of the CDR3: TGTGCTAGTGCCAACCTGAGGGACAGGTCGTTTTACGAGCAGTACTTC.

J is TRBJ1-5 and V is TRBV30, with D hard to call. V lost 1 base and J lost 5, with 9 bases in between. Germline loops: CDR1 GTSNPN, CDR2 SVGIG (reference sequence). CDR3 length: 13 amino acids. The CDR3, as DNA: TGTGCCTGGAGTGGGGGAGAATATCAGCCCCAGCATTTT. Its protein is CAWSGGEYQPQHF. The full variable domain, its missing parts supplied by reference TRBV30 and TRBJ1-5, is SQTIHQWPATLVQPVGSPLSLECTVEGTSNPNLYWYRQAAGRGLQLLFYSVGIGQISSEVPQNLSASRPQDRQFILSSKKLLLSDSGFYLCAWSGGEYQPQHFGDGTRLSIL.

The chain carries TRBV6-5 and TRBJ2-7; 7 bases are a match to TRBD2. There are 14 residues in the CDR3. Germline CDR1 is MNHEY and CDR2 is SVGAGI. Trimming at V came to 6 bases and at J to 1 base, leaving 6 bases not matched to a gene. CDR3 in DNA: TGTGCCAGCAGGGGGGGGACCCTATCCTACGAGCAGTACTTC. Translating gives CASRGGTLSYEQYF.

The chain uses TRBV5-1 and TRBJ2-1, with 8 bases that match TRBD2. This CDR3 has 16 amino acids. Germline CDR1 is SGHRS and CDR2 is YFSETQ. The V segment lost 1 base and the J segment 4 bases; nucleotides outside the gene matches: 7. Here the CDR3 DNA reads TGCGCCAGCAGCTTGCTCTTCGCGGGGGGTTACAATGAGCAGTTCTTC. As protein: CASSLLFAGGYNEQFF.

The gene calls are TRBV19 and TRBJ1-5; 8 bases align to TRBD1. The V gene end was trimmed by 5 bases and the J gene end by 4 bases; junction bases not matched to a gene: 10. The germline V gene has CDR1 LNHDA and CDR2 SQIVND (reference sequence). This CDR3 is 16 amino acids long. The CDR3: CASSPIDRGRNQPQHF. CDR3 bases: TGTGCCAGTAGTCCCATCGACAGGGGTAGGAATCAGCCCCAGCATTTT.

This chain uses TRBV7-9 with TRBJ2-5; possibly TRBD1 for D (6 bases). Germline V gene data show CDR1 as SEHNR and CDR2 as FQNEAQ (reference sequence). The CDR3 length is 14 residues. V lost 5 bases and J lost 0, with 10 bases in between. In DNA form, the CDR3 reads TGTGCCAGCAGCCCACAGGGTAACCAAGAGACCCAGTACTTC. Its protein is CASSPQGNQETQYF.

CDR3 sequence (DNA): TGCAGCGGCAAGAGTTCTAGCGGGGGGGCCGGGGAGCTGTTTTTT. As protein: CSGKSSSGGAGELFF. The chain couples TRBV29-1 to TRBJ2-2; 12 positions match TRBD2. This CDR3 comprises 15 residues. Germline V gene sequence: CDR1 SQVTM, CDR2 ANQGSEA. The V segment lost 7 bases and the J segment 6 bases; nucleotides outside the gene matches: 9.

This clone was counted a single time. This CDR3 is CASGQGQNSPLHF. CDR3 bases: TGTGCCAGCGGACAGGGGCAAAATTCACCCCTCCACTTT. The chain is built from TRBV7-3 and TRBJ1-6, with 9 positions matching TRBD1. J was trimmed by 7 bases and V by 8 bases; bases with no gene match: 3. The CDR3 sequence is 13 residues long. Germline V gene data show CDR1 as SGHTA and CDR2 as FQGTGA.

V usage is TRBV19 and J usage is TRBJ2-2, with 8 bases identical to TRBD1. The CDR3 totals 14 residues. The germline gives CDR1 LNHDA, CDR2 SQIVND (reference sequence). The V gene end was trimmed by 10 bases and the J gene end by 0 bases; junction bases not matched to a gene: 4. CDR3 loop: CATKQGANTGELFF. CDR3 nucleotides: TGTGCCACTAAACAGGGGGCGAACACCGGGGAGCTGTTTTTT.

J is TRBJ1-2 and V is TRBV24-1; a weak D match, TRBD1 (5 bases). V shed 3 bases and J shed 4 bases, with 11 bases lying between them. CDR1 and CDR2 (germline): KGHDR, SFDVKD. The CDR3 contains 14 residues. The DNA for the CDR3 is TGTGCCACCAGTGATCCCCGGGGGATCTATGGCTACACCTTC. Its translation is CATSDPRGIYGYTF.

V and J are TRBV18 and TRBJ1-1, with TRBD1 matching 8 bases. Trimming at V came to 6 bases and at J to 4 bases, leaving 7 bases not matched to a gene. The germline gives CDR1 KGHSH, CDR2 LQKENI. This CDR3 comprises 14 residues. The CDR3 region has the DNA TGTGCCAGCTCCTTGGACAGGGATGGCACTGAAGCTTTCTTT. Amino acids: CASSLDRDGTEAFF.